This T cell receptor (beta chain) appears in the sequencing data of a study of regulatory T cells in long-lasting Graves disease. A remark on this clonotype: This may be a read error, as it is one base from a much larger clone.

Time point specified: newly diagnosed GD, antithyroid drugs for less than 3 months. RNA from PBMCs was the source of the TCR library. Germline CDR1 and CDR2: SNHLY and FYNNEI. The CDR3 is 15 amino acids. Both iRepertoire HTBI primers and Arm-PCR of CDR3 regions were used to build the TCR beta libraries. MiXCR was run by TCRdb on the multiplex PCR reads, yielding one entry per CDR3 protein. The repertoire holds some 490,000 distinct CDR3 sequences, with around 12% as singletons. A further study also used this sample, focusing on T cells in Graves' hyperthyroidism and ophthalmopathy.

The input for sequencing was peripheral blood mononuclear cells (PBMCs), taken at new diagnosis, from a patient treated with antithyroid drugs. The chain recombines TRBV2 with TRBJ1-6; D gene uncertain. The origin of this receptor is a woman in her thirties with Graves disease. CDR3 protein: CASGPRYPGSSPLYF. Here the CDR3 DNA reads TGTGCCAGCGGTCCCAGGTACCCCGGGAGTTCACCCCTCTACTTT.